These T cell receptor beta chains were read from a single sample in a study of PD-L1 blockade in urothelial cancer. Repertoires were generated with immunoSEQ multiplex PCR, while TCRdb's copy carries only in-frame clones and drops some. Here the sample spans roughly 74,000 clones, 87% being singletons. The specimen comprised PBMCs, sampled around atezolizumab (anti-PD-L1) treatment. The receptors come from a woman aged 70 to 79 with urothelial cancer. The CDR3 runs from the conserved cysteine through the conserved F or W. The D gene is left open where the match is weak. For some rows the clone size is stated as once, few or many, or as a class when expanded; others skip it.

abundance	v_gene	d_gene	j_gene	CDR3aa	CDR3nt
-	TRBV5-1	TRBD2	TRBJ2-1	CASSLGTSGVYEQFF	TGCGCCAGCAGCTTGGGGACTAGCGGTGTCTATGAGCAGTTCTTC
-	TRBV30	-	TRBJ2-5	CAWSGQQETQYF	TGTGCCTGGAGTGGGCAGCAAGAGACCCAGTACTTC
-	TRBV20-1	-	TRBJ2-3	CSASNEITF	TGCAGTGCTAGTAACGAGATTACTTTT
once	TRBV21-1	-	TRBJ2-4	CASSKGASGTNIQYF	TGTGCCAGCAGCAAAGGGGCCTCAGGAACGAACATTCAGTACTTC
once	TRBV5-1	TRBD1	TRBJ2-3	CASSLATGRRSDTQYF	TGCGCCAGCAGCTTGGCGACAGGGAGAAGGTCGGATACGCAGTATTTT
-	TRBV18	TRBD2	TRBJ2-3	CASSTITSGSSTDTQYF	TGTGCCAGCTCAACTATTACTAGCGGGTCCTCCACAGATACGCAGTATTTT
-	TRBV30	TRBD1	TRBJ1-1	CAWSRQGRSGTFF	TGTGCCTGGAGCAGACAGGGGAGAAGCGGGACTTTCTTT
-	TRBV5-1	TRBD1	TRBJ2-3	CASSGGQAHTDTQYF	TGCGCCAGCAGCGGCGGACAGGCTCACACAGATACGCAGTATTTT
-	TRBV2	-	TRBJ1-5	CASSEDTYSNQPQHF	TGTGCCAGCAGTGAAGACACGTATAGCAATCAGCCCCAGCATTTT
-	TRBV30	TRBD1	TRBJ1-5	CAAQGAGNQPQHF	TGTGCCGCACAGGGGGCGGGGAATCAGCCCCAGCATTTT
few	TRBV4-3	TRBD1	TRBJ2-3	CASSQGRTGATSTDTQYF	TGCGCCAGCAGCCAAGGGAGGACAGGAGCAACTAGCACAGATACGCAGTATTTT
-	TRBV30	TRBD2	TRBJ2-5	CAWNPGEGGTQYF	TGTGCCTGGAACCCGGGGGAGGGCGGGACCCAGTACTTC
-	TRBV5-4	TRBD2	TRBJ2-1	CASSLRVAGVSNEQFF	TGTGCCAGCAGCTTGAGGGTAGCGGGAGTGAGCAATGAGCAGTTCTTC
-	TRBV5-1	-	TRBJ1-1	CASSWGNRDTEAFF	TGCGCCAGCAGCTGGGGGAACAGGGACACTGAAGCTTTCTTT
-	TRBV5-6	TRBD1	TRBJ1-1	CASRETGRIWDEAFF	TGTGCCAGCAGAGAGACAGGGCGGATTTGGGATGAAGCTTTCTTT
-	TRBV2	TRBD1	TRBJ1-2	CASTATTGGSNYGYTF	TGTGCCAGCACCGCGACAACAGGGGGCTCTAACTATGGCTACACCTTC
-	TRBV5-8	-	TRBJ1-2	CASSPGSNYGYTF	TGTGCCAGCAGCCCCGGGAGTAACTATGGCTACACCTTC
-	TRBV2	-	TRBJ1-5	CASSDWAENQPQHF	TGTGCCAGCAGTGATTGGGCAGAAAATCAGCCCCAGCATTTT
-	TRBV10-1	TRBD1	TRBJ2-7	CASRDRGGSYEQYF	TGCGCCAGCAGAGACAGGGGAGGCTCCTACGAGCAGTACTTC
-	TRBV9	-	TRBJ2-1	CASSVGGGTYYNEQFF	TGTGCCAGCAGCGTAGGGGGCGGGACTTACTACAATGAGCAGTTCTTC
-	TRBV7-2	TRBD2	TRBJ2-3	CASSFNGGGAEGTDTQYF	TGTGCCAGCAGCTTCAATGGCGGGGGGGCCGAAGGCACAGATACGCAGTATTTT
-	TRBV30	-	TRBJ2-3	CAWTGGQSTDTQYF	TGTGCCTGGACGGGCGGACAGAGCACAGATACGCAGTATTTT
-	TRBV11-2	-	TRBJ1-1	CASSLGTVNTEAFF	TGTGCCAGCAGCTTAGGGACAGTGAACACTGAAGCTTTCTTT
-	TRBV7-9	TRBD1	TRBJ1-4	CASSLGDSELEKLFF	TGTGCCAGCAGCTTGGGGGACAGCGAGCTTGAAAAACTGTTTTTT
-	TRBV10-3	TRBD2	TRBJ2-5	CAIRDPSGGYQETQYF	TGTGCCATCAGGGATCCTAGCGGGGGTTACCAAGAGACCCAGTACTTC
-	TRBV7-2	-	TRBJ2-5	CASSLSGGRQETQYF	TGTGCCAGCAGCTTAAGTGGGGGGAGACAAGAGACCCAGTACTTC
-	TRBV27	-	TRBJ2-5	CASSLREETQYF	TGTGCCAGCAGTTTACGTGAAGAGACCCAGTACTTC
-	TRBV5-1	TRBD2	TRBJ2-7	CASTRTSGSYEQYF	TGCGCCAGCACCCGGACTAGCGGGAGTTACGAGCAGTACTTC
-	TRBV6-6	-	TRBJ2-4	CATGRGRLAKNIQYF	TGTGCCACCGGTCGGGGGAGATTAGCCAAAAACATTCAGTACTTC
once	TRBV7-9	-	TRBJ2-7	CASSLPVGGYEQYF	TGTGCCAGCAGCCTACCTGTGGGCGGGTACGAGCAGTACTTC
once	TRBV28	TRBD1	TRBJ1-1	CASRPHRGPATEAFF	TGTGCCAGCAGACCGCACAGGGGGCCAGCCACTGAAGCTTTCTTT
few	TRBV18	TRBD1	TRBJ1-5	CASSPPGQGHQPQHF	TGTGCCAGCTCACCACCGGGACAGGGACATCAGCCCCAGCATTTT
-	TRBV19	-	TRBJ1-1	CASSIRAQGPPWDTEAFF	TGTGCCAGTAGTATACGCGCCCAGGGCCCCCCGTGGGACACTGAAGCTTTCTTT
-	TRBV18	-	TRBJ2-5	CASALRGYQETQYF	TGTGCCAGCGCTCTCAGGGGATACCAAGAGACCCAGTACTTC
-	TRBV28	-	TRBJ1-2	CASTQGTDYGYTF	TGTGCCAGCACACAGGGCACCGACTATGGCTACACCTTC
-	TRBV6-4	TRBD1	TRBJ2-7	CASSERGLGEQYF	TGTGCCAGCAGTGAGAGGGGGCTTGGCGAGCAGTACTTC
-	TRBV7-8	-	TRBJ1-6	CASSTDGAAGSPLHF	TGTGCCAGCAGCACGGACGGGGCCGCGGGGTCACCCCTCCACTTT
-	TRBV5-4	TRBD2	TRBJ2-2	CASSFLIPGLALNTGELFF	TGTGCCAGCAGCTTTTTAATTCCGGGACTAGCGTTGAACACCGGGGAGCTGTTTTTT
-	TRBV4-2	-	TRBJ2-3	CASSYTHRQGTDTQYF	TGTGCCAGCAGCTACACCCACCGCCAGGGGACAGATACGCAGTATTTT
-	TRBV28	-	TRBJ2-3	CASTGADTQYF	TGTGCCAGCACCGGAGCAGATACGCAGTATTTT